This paragraph reports one TCR beta chain. What it recognizes is unknown. This entry comes from a study of vaccination and CD4 T cells after COVID-19. Overall study: Overlapping peptides of the spike proteins of SARS-CoV-2, HCoV-NL63, HCoV-OC43 and HCoV-229E were used for cell stimulation.

Described treatment: approximately nine-day PBMC culture with coronavirus spike peptide pools or control peptides (ViraFEST assay). The authors swapped half the medium for fresh IL-2 medium on days 3 and 7. Germline lookup yields CDR1 SGHAT and CDR2 FQNNGV. The CDR3 has 16 residues. After removal of 6 bases from V and 2 bases from J, the junction contained 9 bases not matched to a gene. Sequenced with the Oncomine TCR Beta short-read assay was DNA taken from cultured CD4+ T cells. TCRdb re-called the PCR reads with MiXCR, one entry per CDR3 protein. The sample shows 20,000 or so distinct CDR3 sequences, roughly 44% of them seen only once.

The chain links TRBV11-2 to TRBJ2-2; 7 bases are a match to TRBD1. The source is a human donor with COVID-19. Sequencing was done on a sample of cultured CD4+ T cells from blood. The CDR3 nucleotides read TGTGCCAGCAGTCATGACAGGGCGTTTAACACCGGGGAGCTGTTTTTT. It is translated as CASSHDRAFNTGELFF.